Sequencing of this T cell receptor (beta chain) was carried out in a study of cytomegalovirus exposure and HLA in healthy donors. CDR1 is MGHRA and CDR2 is YSYEKL in the germline V gene. The ends were cut back, 3 bases at V and 0 bases at J, with 12 bases in the middle. This CDR3 comprises 15 residues. In the case of this clone: What it recognizes is unknown. Other DNA variants within this sample encode the same CDR3.

Study-wide results and caveats: As was reported, the HLA-A and HLA-B alleles of most subjects were accurately predicted from TCR beta sequences. Looking again later, the authors saw that most CMV-associated TCR beta chains seemed HLA-restricted. Several of the most significant clusters appeared linked to common viral pathogens, based on a later analysis. The classifier reportedly diagnosed cytomegalovirus status with high sensitivity and specificity.

The PCR contained 60 Vbeta and 13 Jbeta primers. Sequenced by immunoSEQ multiplex PCR; TCRdb stores in-frame clones only, minus some. The sample lists approximately 150,000 clones; around 80% were seen once. This rearrangement joins TRBV4-1 to TRBJ2-7; tentative D call: TRBD2 (6 bases). The material sequenced was PBMCs. The TCR was taken from a man between 18 and 29 years old in good health and CMV-seronegative. The CDR3 DNA reads TGCGCCAGCAGCCAGATGGGCGGGAACTCCTACGAGCAGTACTTC. This codes for CASSQMGGNSYEQYF.